This TCR beta chain derives from a study of blood T cell repertoires in COVID-19. Clones were read by immunoSEQ multiplex PCR, and TCRdb kept only the in-frame ones, dropping some. The sample records some 220,000 clones, approximately 83% being singletons. The germline gives CDR1 MNHNS, CDR2 SASEGT. The ends lost 2 bases at V and 3 bases at J; junction bases unmatched: 6. This CDR3 spans 16 amino acids. Sequenced: peripheral blood. This clonotype was sampled from a woman in her twenties or thirties who had recovered from COVID-19. This rearrangement joins TRBV6-1 to TRBJ2-1, with 8 bases that match TRBD1. The CDR3: CASSERDRGLYNEQFF. CDR3 nucleotides: TGTGCCAGCAGTGAAAGAGACAGGGGACTCTACAATGAGCAGTTCTTC.